This T cell receptor (beta chain) is from a study of post-analysis software for immune sequencing data. cDNA libraries for TCR beta contained unique molecular identifiers. Via MiXCR, TCRdb re-called the PCR reads, giving one row per CDR3 protein. The sample shows 450,000 or so distinct CDR3 sequences, around 40% of them seen only once. Looked up from germline, CDR1 is PRHDT and CDR2 is FYEKMQ (reference sequence). V gave up 5 bases and J gave up 3 bases, with 17 bases separating them. The CDR3 runs 15 residues. This clonotype was counted only a few times. What it binds is not known. Study-level findings and limits: Patients with multiple sclerosis recorded significantly lower normalized Chao1 diversity than controls, the study found. TRBV5-6, TRBV5-1 and TRBV20-1 belonged to a set of a handful of TRBV segments that were more frequent in patients than controls.

Sequenced material: blood. This sequence was found in a girl aged 5-17 years with multiple sclerosis. V usage is TRBV13 and J usage is TRBJ2-7; D gene unclear. In DNA, the CDR3 is TGTGCCAGCAGCGCCTGGCCGAAACGTGACTACGAGCAGTACTTC. This encodes CASSAWPKRDYEQYF.